The present T cell receptor (beta chain) was sequenced within a study of cytomegalovirus exposure and HLA in healthy donors. Findings and limits, study-wide: Presence/absence results assume similar sequencing depth per donor, which may not hold.

This clone came up a few times. No antigen is known for it. Vbeta (60) and Jbeta (13) primers were used in the PCR. Profiled with immunoSEQ multiplex PCR; TCRdb holds only in-frame clones, not every one. The data show 120,000 or so clones, around 75% seen once. This CDR3 has 13 amino acids. In germline, CDR1 is SGHTA, CDR2 FQGNSA. Trimming took off 2 bases at V and 5 bases at J, with 10 bases between the two ends. Sequencing used PBMCs. This TCR was sampled from a woman aged 45-65 years in good health and CMV-seropositive. J is TRBJ2-7 and V is TRBV7-2; D gene uncertain. DNA for the CDR3: TGTGCCAGCAGCTTATTTATGGGCAACGAGCAGTACTTC. It specifies CASSLFMGNEQYF.